This T cell receptor beta chain was recovered during a study of Graves' ophthalmopathy and Graves' hyperthyroidism. The V end was cut by 6 bases, the J end by 0 bases, with 17 bases between. Per germline, CDR1 SQVTM and CDR2 ANQGSEA. This CDR3 spans 15 amino acids. To note about this clonotype: Its target is not known.

RNA transcripts were the template, and TCR beta CDR3 regions were amplified from them. Second-round multiplex PCR came after first-round RT-PCR with HTBI primers. TCRdb recomputed calls from the multiplex PCR reads with MiXCR, one row per CDR3 protein. This table holds about 590,000 distinct CDR3 sequences, approximately 37% found once. Study-wide points: In separating ophthalmopathy from stable hyperthyroidism, a 13-signature model achieved about 90% sensitivity and about 80% specificity. The model predicted ophthalmopathy progression with around 70% sensitivity and around 72% specificity.

The V call is TRBV29-1, the J call TRBJ1-1; maybe TRBD1 (5 bases). This TCR derives from an adult man with Graves' hyperthyroidism. Sequencing used peripheral blood or thyroid tissue (not recorded which). This CDR3 reads CSVAPQGLMNTEAFF. The CDR3 DNA follows: TGCAGCGTAGCTCCCCAGGGACTCATGAACACTGAAGCTTTCTTT.